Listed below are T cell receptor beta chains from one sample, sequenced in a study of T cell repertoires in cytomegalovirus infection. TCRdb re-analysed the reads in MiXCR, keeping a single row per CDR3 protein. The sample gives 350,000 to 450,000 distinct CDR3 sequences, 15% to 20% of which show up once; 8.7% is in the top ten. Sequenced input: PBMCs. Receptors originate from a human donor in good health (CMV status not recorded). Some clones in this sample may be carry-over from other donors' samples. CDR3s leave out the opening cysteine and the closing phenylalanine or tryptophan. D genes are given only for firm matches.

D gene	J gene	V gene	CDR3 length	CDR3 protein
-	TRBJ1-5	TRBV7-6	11	ASSLDPYQPQH
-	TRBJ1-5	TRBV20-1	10	SARSANQPQH
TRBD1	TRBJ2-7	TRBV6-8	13	ASSRGDREVHKQY
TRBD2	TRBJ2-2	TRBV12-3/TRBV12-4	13	ASSRLAGALGELF
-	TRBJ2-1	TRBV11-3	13	ASNLGGGRNNEQF
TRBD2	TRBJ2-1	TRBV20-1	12	SASPSGDPNEQF
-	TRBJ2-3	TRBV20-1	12	SARPGGLADTQY
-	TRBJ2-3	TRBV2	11	ASSKEVGDTQD
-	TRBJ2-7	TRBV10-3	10	AISEYNYEQY
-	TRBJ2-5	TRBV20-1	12	SASHGQTQETQY
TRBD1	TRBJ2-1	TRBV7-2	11	ASSWDRYNEQF
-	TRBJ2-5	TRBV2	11	ASSDLRGETQY
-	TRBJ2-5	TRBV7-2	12	ASSLTLTQETQY
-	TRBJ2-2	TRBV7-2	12	ASSQGDYPGELF
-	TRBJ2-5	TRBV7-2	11	ASSLRRRETQY
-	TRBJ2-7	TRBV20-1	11	SPDLRETYEQY
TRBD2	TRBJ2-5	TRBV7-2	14	ASGKSLASGQETQY
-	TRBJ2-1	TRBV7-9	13	ASSLSGVTYNEQF
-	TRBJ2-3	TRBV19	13	ASSTPGGSTDTQY
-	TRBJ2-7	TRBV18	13	ASSQGEVSSYEQY
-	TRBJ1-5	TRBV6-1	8	ASSEGRQH
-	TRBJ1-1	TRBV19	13	ASRQSGGLNTEAF
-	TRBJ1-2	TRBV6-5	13	ASSSPRLVGSGYT
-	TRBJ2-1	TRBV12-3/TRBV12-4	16	ASSLRGVRVFPYNEQF
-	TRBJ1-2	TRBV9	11	ASSVEQGLGYT
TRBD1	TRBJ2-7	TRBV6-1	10	ASQLGTGKQY
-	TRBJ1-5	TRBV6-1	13	ASSEVKGRDQPQH
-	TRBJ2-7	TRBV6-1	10	ASRTDSYEQY
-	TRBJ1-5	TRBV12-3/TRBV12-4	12	ASSFGLRGGPQH
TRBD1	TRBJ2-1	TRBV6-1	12	ASRETGGYNEQF
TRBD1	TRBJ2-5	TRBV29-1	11	SVGDSPQETQY
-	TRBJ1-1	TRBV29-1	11	SVAKPQDTEAF
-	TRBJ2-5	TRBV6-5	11	ASSYKFGETQY
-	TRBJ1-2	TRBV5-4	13	ASSLGAGQLLGYT
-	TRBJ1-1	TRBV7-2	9	ASSLFIEAF
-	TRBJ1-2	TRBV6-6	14	ASSYSRTTPGYGYT
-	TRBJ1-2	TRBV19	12	ASSIAQGGYGYT
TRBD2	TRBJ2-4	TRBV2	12	ATSGTPTRNIQY
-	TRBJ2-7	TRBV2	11	ASTSQVINEQY
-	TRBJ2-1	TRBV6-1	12	ASSEPCLYCEQF
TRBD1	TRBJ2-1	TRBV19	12	ASSRGGDSNEQF
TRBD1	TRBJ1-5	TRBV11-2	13	ASSPRGQSNQPQH
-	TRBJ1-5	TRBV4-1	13	ASSQDWTDQQPQH